A single sample is the source of the 9 T cell receptor beta chains below, sequenced in a study of blood T cell repertoires in COVID-19. TCRdb keeps only in-frame clones here, not all; method: immunoSEQ multiplex PCR. The table lists around 130,000 clones, 80% to 90% of them singletons. Sequenced material: peripheral blood. All receptors come from a man aged 50 to 59 with active or convalescent COVID-19.

The chain recombines TRBV3-1 (or the pseudogene TRBV3-2) with TRBJ2-2; TRBD1 matches at 7 bases. The CDR3 totals 15 residues. The V segment lost 1 base and the J segment 4 bases; nucleotides outside the gene matches: 3. Germline CDR1 reads LGHDT; CDR2 reads YNNKEL (reference sequence). The CDR3 coding sequence is TGTGCCAGCAGCCAAGTCTCAGGGGGCACCGGGGAGCTGTTTTTT. Translating it yields CASSQVSGGTGELFF.

V and J are TRBV23-1 and TRBJ2-7; D unclear. TRBV23-1 is known as an ORF, though its function is uncertain. Deletions cut 4 bases from V and 0 bases from J, with 13 bases between. This CDR3 comprises 15 residues. In DNA form, the CDR3 reads TGCGCCAGCAGTCGGTGGCTCCGGAGCTCCTACGAGCAGTACTTC. Translation: CASSRWLRSSYEQYF.

The chain combines TRBV14 with TRBJ1-6, with a tentative D call TRBD1 (6 bases). The CDR3 runs 14 residues. Germline V CDR1 and CDR2: SGHDN, FVKESK. Trimming removed 1 base at V and 7 bases at J, with 8 bases between. In DNA form, the CDR3 reads TGTGCCAGCAGCCAAGTAACAGGGAATTCACCCCTCCACTTT. Its translation is CASSQVTGNSPLHF.

This clone has a handful of counts. V and J are TRBV18 and TRBJ1-2, with D unclear. Germline loops: CDR1 KGHSH, CDR2 LQKENI. The CDR3 extends over 15 amino acids. V lost 2 bases, J lost 0 bases, and 10 bases lay in between. CDR3 DNA: TGTGCCAGCTCACCAAGCGCGGAGACTAACTATGGCTACACCTTC. Its protein product is CASSPSAETNYGYTF.

The CDR3 sequence is CASSQARGNTEAFF. The CDR3 DNA reads as TGTGCCAGCAGCCAAGCTAGGGGAAACACTGAAGCTTTCTTT. This rearrangement joins TRBV3-1 (or the pseudogene TRBV3-2) to TRBJ1-1; perhaps TRBD1 as D (5 bases). CDR3 length: 14 amino acids. The germline gives CDR1 LGHDT, CDR2 YNNKEL (reference sequence). Trimming took 1 base from V and 2 from J, leaving 8 bases between them.

The chain links TRBV24-1 to TRBJ1-1; perhaps TRBD1 as D (6 bases). Germline loops: CDR1 KGHDR, CDR2 SFDVKD. The ends were cut back, 3 bases at V and 12 bases at J, with 25 bases in the middle. The CDR3 runs to 16 residues. This CDR3 is CATSDAGLTEQGGTFF. Written as DNA, the CDR3 is TGTGCCACCAGTGATGCTGGGCTCACCGAACAGGGTGGAACTTTCTTT.

The chain has TRBV7-2 and TRBJ1-2; D call uncertain. V lost 2 bases to trimming and J lost 5 bases, with 15 bases between them. CDR1 is SGHTA and CDR2 is FQGNSA in the germline V gene. This CDR3 spans 15 amino acids. CDR3: CASSLRPFRRYGYTF. CDR3 in DNA: TGTGCCAGCAGCTTAAGACCCTTTCGGCGGTATGGCTACACCTTC.

This clone was detected only once. The chain is built from TRBV30 and TRBJ1-5; 7 nucleotides agree with TRBD1. Trimming took 4 bases from V and 3 from J; bases not matched to a gene: 3. The CDR3 sequence is 13 residues long. The V gene's germline CDR1 is GTSNPN and CDR2 SVGIG (reference sequence). The CDR3, as DNA: TGTGCCTGGACAGGGGGTCCCAATCAGCCCCAGCATTTT. Its translation: CAWTGGPNQPQHF.

The CDR3 reads CASSRDRGYQETQYF. The CDR3 nucleotides read TGTGCCAGCAGCCGGGACAGGGGTTACCAAGAGACCCAGTACTTC. The rearrangement links TRBV2 to TRBJ2-5; 10 bases are a match to TRBD1. From germline, CDR1 is SNHLY and CDR2 FYNNEI. The junction had 4 bases not matched to a gene; V was cut back by 6 bases and J by 0 bases. This CDR3 is 15 amino acids long.